The TCR beta chain under discussion was sequenced for a study of T cell responses to AZD1222 COVID-19 vaccine. Germline V gene sequence: CDR1 SQVTM, CDR2 ANQGSEA. The CDR3 is 14 amino acids. V lost 7 bases to trimming and J lost 7 bases; unmatched junction nucleotides: 7. Assay used: immunoSEQ multiplex PCR; TCRdb lists only in-frame clones, some missing. The table has fewer than 200,000 clones, 85% to 90% seen once. The rearrangement joins TRBV29-1 to TRBJ1-4; TRBD1 aligns across 12 bases. The sequence came from an adult who received the AZD1222 COVID-19 vaccine. This material consisted of peripheral blood, taken 28 days after the second AZD1222 dose. As DNA, the CDR3 is TGCAGCGCCGGGACAGGGGGCGACGGTGAAAAACTGTTTTTT. Its protein is CSAGTGGDGEKLFF.